Listed here is a single TCR beta chain. This clonotype occurred many times. Its antigen has not been determined. No qualities accompany the bases; no much larger clone lies one base away. TCR beta CDR3 regions were amplified from RNA transcripts. For the first round of RT-PCR on the TCR CDR3, the HTBI primer set was used together with the Qiagen OneStep RT-PCR kit. A second multiplex PCR round built the libraries, followed by size selection and purification. Sequencing of the libraries was done on an Illumina HiSeq2000 using paired-end 100 bp reads. The authors processed their data as follows. Raw data were processed with SOAPnuke, discarding reads with adapters, uncalled bases, mean Phred below 15, or no exact constant-primer or identifier match. High-quality paired reads were merged with COPE v1.2.5, and unique nucleotide sequences were defined as clonotypes. MiTCR v1.1 was used to align the clonotypes against IMGT TRBV, TRBD and TRBJ reference segments. The analysis included only V-J combinations with a frequency above 0.0001, which together covered about 99% of the repertoires. A TCS score was defined as the ratio of F50 (clonal expansion) to E x V (chaos), with BLOSUM62-based TCRdist applied between CDR3 peptides within each V-J. Welch's t-statistics and random forest reduced some 510 V-J features to around 14, which were used in a naive Bayes classifier (R e1071). The raw public data were reprocessed by TCRdb itself: fastp quality trimming at Q25, MiXCR clonotype calling, in-frame beta chains only. CDR3 protein sequences are deduplicated, and each keeps its most common genes and DNA. These V and J calls are TCRdb output, not the study's own analysis. The sample table holds around 600,000 distinct CDR3 sequences, of which 14% were seen once. Of the sample, about 6.6% falls within the top ten clones.

The data derive from a study of T cells in Graves' hyperthyroidism and ophthalmopathy (dated 2019 in TCRdb). In terms of the full investigation: Peripheral blood was collected at initial diagnosis, before any treatment. To identify TCR V-J signatures that set the groups apart, the researchers used a discovery cohort of 95 to 100 patients, made up of under 50 with Graves' ophthalmopathy and some 56 with stable Graves' hyperthyroidism. Prospective prediction of ophthalmopathy was tested in an independent validation cohort consisting of some 19 hyperthyroidism patients and around 16 patients who later progressed to ophthalmopathy. For training and testing, the 80 to 100 patients in the discovery cohort were randomly divided in a 7:3 ratio. The study also compared thyroid tissue and blood T-cell repertoires from 6 or 7 Graves' hyperthyroidism patients. After sampling, hyperthyroidism patients received methimazole starting at 30 mg daily, and ophthalmopathy patients received high-dose intravenous methylprednisolone. TCR Vbeta CDR3 sequencing of some 140 peripheral blood samples (over 40 ophthalmopathy, approximately 80 hyperthyroidism and roughly 17 progressor patients) is reported in the paper. The research as a whole found: A 13 V-J signature model separated ophthalmopathy from stable hyperthyroidism, with approximately 87% sensitivity and roughly 84% specificity in cross-validation and 80%/75% in testing. Most expanded thyroid clonotypes (frequency above 0.001) were also found in blood, which suggests that blood repertoires may mirror thyroid immune responses. In validation, the model predicted progression to ophthalmopathy a median of roughly 6.2 months before onset, with roughly 71% sensitivity and about 75% specificity. No statistical method was used to fix the sample size in advance, and group allocation was not hidden from the investigators.

In the ophthalmopathy patients, disease was moderately to severely active, with a Clinical Activity Score of 3 or more, a NOSPECS grade of 4 or more, and a duration of less than 3 months. Exclusion was applied to patients with uncontrolled infections, other autoimmune diseases, pregnancy or lactation. Diagnoses relied on clinical symptoms, serum thyroxine and TRAb, thyroid ultrasound and orbital computed tomography. PBMCs were isolated from 7.5 to 10 ml of fresh peripheral blood by Ficoll-Paque density gradient centrifugation. Total RNA was extracted with Trizol reagent, and quality was checked on an Agilent 2100 Bioanalyzer. V and J are truncated by 4 bases and 0 bases respectively, leaving an intervening sequence of 10 bases. From the germline V gene, CDR1 is SGHNT and CDR2 is YENEEA. From cysteine to phenylalanine, the CDR3 is 15 amino acids long. Only the CDR3 DNA is retained, 45 bases long and in frame from the first base.

The chain was built from TRBV11-3 and TRBJ2-1; TRBD2 is a weak D gene call, 6 bases matching. This sequence originates from a woman under 30 with Graves' ophthalmopathy. Sequenced input: blood. The bases read TGTGCCAGCAGCTCTACGACTAGCTCCTACAATGAGCAGTTCTTC. Its translation is CASSSTTSSYNEQFF. The variable domain in full, with residues beyond the CDR3 obtained from the reference TRBV11-3 and TRBJ2-1 genes, is EAGVVQSPRYKIIEKKQPVAFWCNPISGHNTLYWYLQNLGQGPELLIRYENEEAVDDSQLPKDRFSAERLKGVDSTLKIQPAELGDSAVYLCASSSTTSSYNEQFFGPGTRLTVL.